The 17 T cell receptor beta chains below come from one sample, sequenced in a study of shared clonotypes between healthy human individuals. Measured with immunoSEQ multiplex PCR; TCRdb has only the in-frame clones, and not every one. The sample comprises over a million clones, roughly 96% of which are singletons, and over 1% rests with the top ten. The sample taken for sequencing was naive CD4+ T cells sorted from blood. Sample subset: CD45RA+ positively selected. The receptors shown here come from a man aged 25-40 years in good health.

The V and J genes are TRBV19 and TRBJ2-1; D not certain. The CDR3 extends over 13 amino acids. The V end was cut by 4 bases, the J end by 3 bases, with 7 bases between. Germline V gene sequence: CDR1 LNHDA, CDR2 SQIVND (reference sequence). CDR3 loop: CASSKERYNEQFF. CDR3 nucleotides: TGTGCCAGTAGTAAAGAGCGCTACAATGAGCAGTTCTTC.

V usage is TRBV19 and J usage is TRBJ2-3; D gene unclear. V shed 3 bases and J shed 4 bases, with 17 bases lying between them. Germline lookup yields CDR1 LNHDA and CDR2 SQIVND (reference sequence). The CDR3 covers 16 residues. The CDR3, as DNA: TGTGCCAGTAGTATCAATGGACGGCTTCCACCAGATACGCAGTATTTT. It translates to CASSINGRLPPDTQYF.

This sequence joins TRBV27 and TRBJ2-3; TRBD1 aligns across 8 bases. Germline CDR1 and CDR2: MNHEY and SMNVEV (reference sequence). V trimming: 8 bases; J trimming: 2 bases; junction bases outside the gene matches: 3. This CDR3 is 13 amino acids long. In nucleotides, the CDR3 is TGTGCCAGCCGGGACAGGAACACAGATACGCAGTATTTT. Translated, it gives CASRDRNTDTQYF.

The rearrangement links TRBV7-8 to TRBJ2-7; no definite D call. Germline lookup yields CDR1 SGHVS and CDR2 FQNEAQ. V was clipped by 5 bases and J by 4 bases, with 6 bases between them. This CDR3 comprises 11 residues. The CDR3 nucleotides are TGTGCCAGCAGCAGCGAGTACGAGCAGTACTTC. Its translation: CASSSEYEQYF.

As regards this clone: This CDR3 is also generated by other DNA sequences in the sample. The chain couples TRBV5-1 to TRBJ2-5; unclear D gene. V was shortened by 4 bases and J by 0 bases, with 4 bases between the two germline ends. This CDR3 spans 12 amino acids. Per the germline V gene, CDR1 is SGHRS and CDR2 is YFSETQ. The CDR3 sequence: CASSLYQETQYF. CDR3 nucleotides: TGCGCCAGCAGCCTGTACCAAGAGACCCAGTACTTC.

This chain connects TRBV25-1 to TRBJ2-2, with 9 bases matching TRBD2. CDR1 and CDR2 from the germline V gene are MGHDK and SYGVNS. The CDR3 totals 17 residues. Trimming cost V 7 bases and J 1 base; bases outside gene matches: 10. CDR3 in amino acids: CASTPTSGRMNTGELFF. The DNA for the CDR3 is TGTGCCAGCACGCCAACCAGCGGGAGGATGAACACCGGGGAGCTGTTTTTT.

J is TRBJ2-1 and V is TRBV7-3; 9 bases agree with TRBD2. The CDR3 loop spans 16 amino acids. The V gene's germline CDR1 is SGHTA and CDR2 FQGTGA. V lost 1 base to trimming and J lost 4 bases; unmatched junction nucleotides: 5. This chain's CDR3 is CASSLNGGRAYNEQFF. CDR3 DNA: TGTGCCAGCAGCTTAAATGGCGGGAGGGCGTACAATGAGCAGTTCTTC.

The chain links TRBV27 to TRBJ2-7, with D perhaps being TRBD1 or TRBD2 (5 bases each). The CDR3 has 14 residues. V was trimmed by 7 bases and J by 2 bases, leaving 15 bases between them. The germline gives CDR1 MNHEY, CDR2 SMNVEV (reference sequence). The CDR3 here is CASKLAGTAYEQYF. The CDR3 coding sequence is TGTGCCAGCAAACTCGCCGGGACCGCCTACGAGCAGTACTTC.

The chain recombines TRBV5-1 with TRBJ1-1; D unresolved. Trimming removed 1 base at V and 5 bases at J, with 12 bases between. Germline CDR1 is SGHRS and CDR2 is YFSETQ. CDR3 length: 14 residues. The CDR3 is CASSLYTSWTEAFF. CDR3 nucleotides: TGCGCCAGCAGCTTGTACACGAGTTGGACTGAAGCTTTCTTT.

The chain combines TRBV10-2 with TRBJ2-2, with a weak D call TRBD1 (6 bases). The CDR3 is 14 residues long. CDR1 is WSHSY, CDR2 SAAADI, per germline. Trimming shortened V by 9 bases and J by 0 bases, and 11 bases separated the two germline ends. In DNA, the CDR3 is TGCGCCAGTAAGGGACACTCGAACACCGGGGAGCTGTTTTTT. This gives the protein CASKGHSNTGELFF.

Comment on this clone: Other DNA sequences in this sample translate to the same CDR3. The rearrangement links TRBV18 to TRBJ2-3; D not certain. Trimming took off 5 bases at V and 4 bases at J, with 1 base between the two ends. The CDR3 runs 10 residues. Germline V gives CDR1 KGHSH, CDR2 LQKENI. The chain's CDR3 is CASSADTQYF. Here the CDR3 DNA reads TGTGCCAGCTCAGCAGATACGCAGTATTTT.

The chain is built from TRBV19 and TRBJ1-1, with 9 bases lining up with TRBD1. Germline V gene data show CDR1 as LNHDA and CDR2 as SQIVND (reference sequence). V dropped 5 bases and J dropped 6; count of bases not matched to a gene: 13. The CDR3 sequence is 16 residues long. The CDR3 DNA reads as TGTGCCAGTAGTGTCAAGACACAGGGGGCTAGTGCTGAAGCTTTCTTT. Protein: CASSVKTQGASAEAFF.

This chain uses TRBV6-6 with TRBJ2-3, with 10 bases lining up with TRBD2. The CDR3 is 15 amino acids. The germline gives CDR1 MNHNY, CDR2 SVGAGI (reference sequence). Trimming took 6 bases from V and 1 from J; bases not matched to a gene: 4. Written as DNA, the CDR3 is TGTGCCAGCAGATACGGGACTAGCGGCACAGATACGCAGTATTTT. Translated, it gives CASRYGTSGTDTQYF.

The chain carries TRBV7-3 and TRBJ2-2, with 7 bases identical to TRBD2. From germline, CDR1 is SGHTA and CDR2 FQGTGA. The CDR3 contains 16 residues. Losses at the gene ends were 1 base for V and 1 base for J; bases not matched to a gene: 3. CDR3: CASSLRASGNTGELFF. As DNA, the CDR3 is TGTGCCAGCAGCTTAAGGGCTAGCGGGAACACCGGGGAGCTGTTTTTT.

The CDR3 here is CASSLRRPRNEKLFF. Here the CDR3 DNA reads TGTGCCAGCAGCTTACGACGACCACGGAACGAAAAACTGTTTTTT. The chain couples TRBV7-9 to TRBJ1-4; no definite D call. The CDR3 loop spans 15 amino acids. The germline V gene encodes CDR1 SEHNR and CDR2 FQNEAQ (reference sequence). Trimming took 2 bases from V and 8 from J, leaving 15 bases between them.

The chain joins TRBV14 to TRBJ2-5; D gene ambiguous. The CDR3 extends over 12 amino acids. Looked up from germline, CDR1 is SGHDN and CDR2 is FVKESK. Trimming removed 4 bases from V and 5 bases from J, with 8 bases in between. CDR3 protein: CASSRRGETQYF. The DNA of the CDR3 is TGTGCCAGCAGCCGCCGTGGGGAGACCCAGTACTTC.

The gene calls are TRBV29-1 and TRBJ2-7; TRBD2 matches at 7 bases. CDR3 size: 14 residues. Germline CDR1 and CDR2: SQVTM and ANQGSEA. With V trimmed by 3 bases and J by 0 bases, 5 bases remained unmatched. The CDR3 protein is CSVDGASGSYEQYF. The CDR3 nucleotides are TGCAGCGTTGATGGGGCTAGCGGCTCCTACGAGCAGTACTTC.